The rows below give T cell receptor beta chains drawn from one sample of a study of cytomegalovirus exposure and HLA in healthy donors. The table came from immunoSEQ multiplex PCR; TCRdb's copy has only in-frame clones and leaves some out. The table has roughly 200,000 clones, 75% to 85% seen once. The specimen was PBMCs. These receptor sequences come from a woman aged 60-75 years in good health and CMV-seropositive. Each CDR3 is given with its conserved first and last residue. A D gene is named only where the DNA matches it firmly. Expanded clones are given a class, and other clones once, few, many or no size at all.

TRBJ1-5	14	TRBV2	TRBD1	NA	CASSAGTDNQPQHF
TRBJ2-7	13	TRBV4-3	TRBD1	once	CASSRNRGGEQYF
TRBJ1-1	15	TRBV18	NA	few	CASSPSGGTNTEAFF
TRBJ2-5	14	TRBV10-3	TRBD2	NA	CAISASGGIETQYF
TRBJ2-5	16	TRBV30	TRBD1	NA	CAWGTGQGSLRETQYF
TRBJ2-2	14	TRBV4-2	NA	NA	CASCGGSRTGELFF
TRBJ2-5	15	TRBV5-1	TRBD2	NA	CASSRGLAGLETQYF
TRBJ2-6	18	TRBV5-4	TRBD1	NA	CASSPRTGQGVGANVLTF
TRBJ1-4	18	TRBV9	NA	NA	CASSAGASGGSTNEKLFF
TRBJ1-3	16	TRBV19	TRBD1	NA	CASSPLSGGSGNTIYF
TRBJ1-5	15	TRBV6-5	NA	once	CASSSYQGSNQPQHF
TRBJ2-1	13	TRBV27	TRBD1	NA	CASSPTKTGFSFF
TRBJ2-3	16	TRBV6-1	TRBD2	NA	CASSEYSGSGTDTQYF
TRBJ1-5	13	TRBV28	TRBD1	NA	CASSLWGTGSQHF
TRBJ1-2	13	TRBV7-6	TRBD1	NA	CASSVQGTDGYTF
TRBJ2-1	16	TRBV10-1	TRBD1	NA	CASSPPGQGAWNEQFF
TRBJ2-5	15	TRBV28	TRBD2	NA	CASSLTSGEWETQYF
TRBJ2-7	12	TRBV5-4	NA	NA	CASSLAQGEQYF
TRBJ2-7	16	TRBV14	TRBD1	NA	CASSQGSGTDFYEQYF
TRBJ2-2	12	TRBV6-5	NA	NA	CASSSPGGELFF
TRBJ1-4	13	TRBV7-9	NA	NA	CASSFTGNEKLFF
TRBJ1-3	16	TRBV5-1	NA	NA	CASSLMGPDSGNTIYF
TRBJ2-1	16	TRBV30	NA	NA	CAWSSKQGSFYNEQFF
TRBJ1-2	17	TRBV5-4	TRBD1	NA	CASSYRDRGAFSGGYTF
TRBJ1-5	15	TRBV9	NA	NA	CASSVGGQANQPQHF
TRBJ2-1	14	TRBV5-4	TRBD2	NA	CASSPPGGDNEQFF
TRBJ2-7	17	TRBV7-9	TRBD1	NA	CSSSSPGGQGLTYEQYF
TRBJ1-1	15	TRBV6-1	TRBD1	NA	CASRTGRLLNTEAFF
TRBJ1-1	15	TRBV5-4	TRBD1	once	CASSPARDRGTEAFF
TRBJ2-5	14	TRBV7-2	NA	NA	CASSLGGGKETQYF
TRBJ2-7	14	TRBV6-5	TRBD1	NA	CASSPRTGAYEQYF
TRBJ1-1	15	TRBV6-5	NA	NA	CASSYSVSGDTEAFF
TRBJ2-6	17	TRBV9	TRBD1	NA	CASSSWTGSSGANVLTF
TRBJ2-7	15	TRBV30	NA	NA	CAWSVWAGERYEQYF
TRBJ1-3	17	TRBV28	TRBD1	once	CASSFDRAGTSGNTIYF
TRBJ2-1	15	TRBV5-1	TRBD2	NA	CASSPGGYSYNEQFF
TRBJ2-1	15	TRBV5-1	NA	NA	CASSLVSGPYNEQFF
TRBJ2-6	16	TRBV15	TRBD1	NA	CATSGTGGSGANVLTF
TRBJ1-2	14	TRBV5-4	TRBD1	once	CASSYGQGNYGYTF
TRBJ1-2	15	TRBV5-4	NA	NA	CASSNPSERMYGYTF
TRBJ2-2	17	TRBV4-3	TRBD2	NA	CASSPGEGGGGPRELFF
TRBJ2-3	11	TRBV28	NA	few	CASRVQDTQYF
TRBJ2-5	15	TRBV2	TRBD2	NA	CASSKASGGGETQYF
TRBJ2-2	20	TRBV12-5	TRBD2	NA	CASGSTRTSGILANTGELFF
TRBJ2-5	15	TRBV6-5	NA	NA	CASSPTRTSWETQYF
TRBJ2-1	16	TRBV28	NA	NA	CASSATYLSMRNEQFF
TRBJ2-1	14	TRBV28	NA	NA	CASSPGTRRNEQFF
TRBJ2-6	18	TRBV27	NA	NA	CASSFYRVPSTGANVLTF
TRBJ2-2	16	TRBV19	NA	NA	CASSRVSGTITGELFF
TRBJ2-1	13	TRBV6-6	TRBD2	NA	CAGRTSAKGEQFF
TRBJ2-4	16	TRBV11-2	NA	NA	CASSQSWGAAKNIQYF
TRBJ2-3	16	TRBV5-4	TRBD2	NA	CASSLGLAGGGGTQYF
TRBJ1-2	16	TRBV4-3	NA	NA	CASSQENSLLYYGYTF
TRBJ1-1	16	TRBV5-1	NA	NA	CASSPTGVVANTEAFF